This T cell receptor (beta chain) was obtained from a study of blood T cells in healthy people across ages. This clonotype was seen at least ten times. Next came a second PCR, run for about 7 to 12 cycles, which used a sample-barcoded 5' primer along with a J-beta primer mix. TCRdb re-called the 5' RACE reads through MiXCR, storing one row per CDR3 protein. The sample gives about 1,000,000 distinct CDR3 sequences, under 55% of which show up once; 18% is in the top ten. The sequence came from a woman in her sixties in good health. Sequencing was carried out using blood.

In nucleotides, the CDR3 is TGCAGCGTGTTCGGGACAGGGACCTACGAGCAGTACTTC. Amino acid sequence: CSVFGTGTYEQYF. The rearrangement uses TRBV29-1 and TRBJ2-7, with TRBD1 matching 9 bases. Germline CDR1 reads SQVTM; CDR2 reads ANQGSEA. The CDR3 spans 13 residues. J lost 2 bases, V lost 6 bases, and 5 bases had no gene match.